This is a list of T cell receptor beta chains from one sample in a study of blood T cell repertoires in COVID-19. Sequencing was performed with immunoSEQ multiplex PCR; in TCRdb, only in-frame clones are kept and a portion is missing. The table shows 30,000 to 40,000 clones, with roughly four fifths occurring only once. Sequenced input: peripheral blood. These receptors all come from a man older than 75 with active or convalescent COVID-19. Both conserved end residues are part of each CDR3. A D gene is named only where the DNA matches it firmly. Expanded clones are given a class, and other clones once, few, many or no size at all.

d_call	clone_size	v_call	j_call	cdr3_aa	cdr3_nt
-	-	TRBV7-3	TRBJ1-2	CASSSPGYGYTF	TGTGCCAGCAGCTCCCCAGGGTACGGCTACACCTTC
-	-	TRBV13	TRBJ2-1	CASSLQYNEQFF	TGTGCCAGCAGCTTACAGTACAATGAGCAGTTCTTC
TRBD1	-	TRBV9	TRBJ1-2	CASSAHLDRAYGYTF	TGTGCCAGCAGCGCTCACCTCGACAGGGCGTATGGCTACACCTTC
TRBD2	-	TRBV11-3	TRBJ2-7	CASSTPSGTSVYEQYF	TGTGCCAGCAGCACCCCTTCCGGGACTAGCGTCTACGAGCAGTACTTC
-	-	TRBV27	TRBJ2-1	CASRDNNEQFF	TGTGCCAGCAGGGACAACAATGAGCAGTTCTTC
-	-	TRBV7-2	TRBJ1-1	CASSSPGHSNTEAFF	TGTGCCAGCAGCTCACCGGGACATTCGAACACTGAAGCTTTCTTT
-	-	TRBV19	TRBJ2-1	CASSIFGSYNEQFF	TGTGCCAGTAGTATCTTTGGCTCTTACAATGAGCAGTTCTTC
TRBD1	-	TRBV5-8	TRBJ2-7	CASSPGTGSYEQYF	TGTGCCAGCAGCCCCGGGACAGGTTCTTACGAGCAGTACTTC
-	-	TRBV4-1	TRBJ2-1	CASSQGRRLVYNEQFF	TGCGCCAGCAGCCAAGGCAGGCGACTAGTCTACAATGAGCAGTTCTTC
-	-	TRBV5-1	TRBJ2-7	CASKLGERPSYEQYF	TGCGCCAGCAAACTTGGCGAGCGGCCTTCCTACGAGCAGTACTTC
TRBD2	-	TRBV15	TRBJ2-7	CATSRDRGVSGEQYF	TGTGCCACCAGCAGAGATCGGGGGGTTTCTGGGGAGCAGTACTTC
TRBD1	once	TRBV11-3	TRBJ1-4	CASSRQGYEKLFF	TGTGCCAGCAGCAGACAGGGTTATGAAAAACTGTTTTTT
-	-	TRBV11-2	TRBJ2-1	CASSRDRSGGEQFF	TGTGCCAGCAGCAGGGACCGCTCCGGGGGTGAGCAGTTCTTC
-	-	TRBV28	TRBJ2-7	CASSSERRSSYEQYF	TGTGCCAGCAGTTCCGAGCGCCGAAGCTCCTACGAGCAGTACTTC
-	-	TRBV5-1	TRBJ1-5	CASSFGTGDQPQHF	TGCGCCAGCAGCTTTGGTACGGGGGATCAGCCCCAGCATTTT
TRBD2	-	TRBV28	TRBJ2-1	CASSFAREQDNEQFF	TGTGCCAGCAGTTTCGCGCGGGAGCAGGATAATGAGCAGTTCTTC
TRBD1	-	TRBV5-1	TRBJ2-7	CASSSPGGTGNEQYF	TGCGCCAGCAGCTCCCCTGGGGGGACAGGGAACGAGCAGTACTTC
-	-	TRBV3-1/TRBV3-2	TRBJ1-4	CASSADQGLANEKLFF	TGTGCCAGCAGCGCAGACCAGGGATTAGCTAATGAAAAACTGTTTTTT
-	-	TRBV5-8	TRBJ1-5	CASSLVRQGFQPQHF	TGTGCCAGCAGCTTGGTGCGGCAGGGGTTTCAGCCCCAGCATTTT
TRBD1	-	TRBV29-1	TRBJ2-1	CSGNRGHMSEQFF	TGCAGCGGTAACAGGGGGCATATGTCTGAGCAGTTCTTC
TRBD1	-	TRBV27	TRBJ1-2	CASSFWGQGAYGYTF	TGTGCCAGCAGTTTTTGGGGACAGGGGGCCTATGGCTACACCTTC
TRBD1	-	TRBV7-2	TRBJ1-5	CASSVGQAANQPQHF	TGTGCCAGCAGCGTCGGACAGGCCGCCAATCAGCCCCAGCATTTT
-	-	TRBV6-1	TRBJ1-5	CASSEVHGYQPQHF	TGTGCCAGCAGTGAAGTACACGGGTATCAGCCCCAGCATTTT
-	-	TRBV27	TRBJ1-1	CASSLGGVNTEAFF	TGTGCCAGCAGTTTAGGGGGGGTGAACACTGAAGCTTTCTTT
TRBD1	many	TRBV4-1	TRBJ2-2	CASSQDQTGTTGELFF	TGCGCCAGCAGCCAAGATCAGACAGGGACCACCGGGGAGCTGTTTTTT
TRBD1	-	TRBV6-5	TRBJ2-7	CASSRDRDTYEQYF	TGTGCCAGCTCCCGGGACAGAGATACCTACGAGCAGTACTTC
TRBD2	-	TRBV6-2/TRBV6-3	TRBJ2-5	CASSRAGLAGTETQYF	TGTGCCAGCAGTCGCGCCGGGCTAGCGGGAACGGAGACCCAGTACTTC
-	few	TRBV7-2	TRBJ2-1	CASKVGSGNNEQFF	TGTGCCAGCAAGGTTGGTAGCGGAAACAATGAGCAGTTCTTC
-	-	TRBV28	TRBJ1-5	CASSSQGEVGQPQHF	TGTGCCAGCAGTTCGCAGGGTGAAGTCGGGCAGCCCCAGCATTTT
-	once	TRBV2	TRBJ2-2	CASRPQGNTGELFF	TGTGCCAGCAGACCTCAGGGAAACACCGGGGAGCTGTTTTTT
TRBD2	-	TRBV5-1	TRBJ2-5	CASSFGGSLETQYF	TGCGCCAGCAGCTTCGGCGGGAGTCTGGAGACCCAGTACTTC
TRBD2	few	TRBV19	TRBJ2-1	CASSIEDGRTYNEQFF	TGTGCCAGTAGTATAGAGGACGGGAGGACTTACAATGAGCAGTTCTTC
-	once	TRBV27	TRBJ2-1	CASSPGAGEQFF	TGTGCCAGCAGTCCCGGCGCGGGCGAGCAGTTCTTC
TRBD1	-	TRBV6-2/TRBV6-3	TRBJ1-2	CASSWSRDRGEYGYTF	TGTGCCAGCAGCTGGTCTCGGGACAGGGGCGAATATGGCTACACCTTC
-	-	TRBV5-1	TRBJ2-1	CASSSQAATYNEQFF	TGCGCCAGCAGCTCCCAAGCGGCAACCTACAATGAGCAGTTCTTC
TRBD1	once	TRBV5-1	TRBJ2-3	CASSPGTGGTDTQYF	TGCGCCAGCAGCCCGGGGACAGGGGGCACAGATACGCAGTATTTT
-	-	TRBV19	TRBJ2-3	CASSIGTGYTDTQYF	TGTGCCAGTAGTATTGGAACAGGTTACACAGATACGCAGTATTTT
TRBD2	-	TRBV5-1	TRBJ2-1	CASSPPTSSHNEQFF	TGCGCCAGCAGCCCCCCGACTAGCTCCCACAATGAGCAGTTCTTC
TRBD2	-	TRBV19	TRBJ2-1	CASSQIAGGTHNEQFF	TGTGCCAGTAGCCAAATAGCGGGAGGTACCCACAATGAGCAGTTCTTC